Listed below are T cell receptor beta chains from one sample, sequenced in a study of cytomegalovirus exposure and HLA in healthy donors. Assay: immunoSEQ multiplex PCR; the TCRdb copy retains only in-frame clones and omits some. The sample has a few hundred thousand clones, 84% seen once. Sequenced sample: PBMCs. Source of these receptors: a woman between 35 and 50 years old in good health and CMV-seropositive. The CDR3 runs from the conserved cysteine through the conserved F or W. D genes are given only for firm matches. The listing skips clone size in some rows; elsewhere it reads once, few, many or a size class.

d_call j_call clone_size v_call cdr3_nt cdr3_aa
NA TRBJ1-2 NA TRBV6-5 TGTGCCAGCAGTTACGGGGGCAGGGCAAACTATGGCTACACCTTC CASSYGGRANYGYTF
TRBD1 TRBJ1-2 once TRBV30 TGTGCCTGGAGTACAACAGGGGGCTGGTATGGCTACACCTTC CAWSTTGGWYGYTF
TRBD2 TRBJ2-3 NA TRBV18 TGTGCCAGCTCAGACCAGAGACTAGCGGTCGCAGATACGCAGTATTTT CASSDQRLAVADTQYF
NA TRBJ2-1 NA TRBV15 TGTGCCACCAGCAGAGATAGAGGGCAGGAGCAGTTCTTC CATSRDRGQEQFF
TRBD2 TRBJ2-7 once TRBV7-9 TGTTCCAGCAGTGAAGCGGGGGTACCCTACGAGCAGTACTTC CSSSEAGVPYEQYF
NA TRBJ2-1 NA TRBV9 TGTGCCAGCAGCGTTGCCCCGGGGGAAGGCTCCTACAATGAGCAGTTCTTC CASSVAPGEGSYNEQFF
NA TRBJ2-3 few TRBV7-2 TGTGCCAGCAGCTCGACAGATACGCAGTATTTT CASSSTDTQYF
TRBD1 TRBJ2-7 once TRBV18 TGTGCCAGCTCACCAGACAGGGTCGGCGAGCAGTACTTC CASSPDRVGEQYF
TRBD1 TRBJ1-1 NA TRBV19 TGTGCCAGTAGTATCCGGGACAGAAACATGAACACTGAAGCTTTCTTT CASSIRDRNMNTEAFF
NA TRBJ1-2 NA TRBV9 TGTGCCAGCAGCCCTCCACTTCCAGGTTTTGGTTATGGCTACACCTTC CASSPPLPGFGYGYTF
NA TRBJ1-5 once TRBV18 TGTGCCAGCTCAGGGGGGACCCACGATCAGCCCCAGCATTTT CASSGGTHDQPQHF
TRBD1 TRBJ2-7 few TRBV28 TGTGCCAGCAACTCCGGGACAGGGTACTACGAGCAGTACTTC CASNSGTGYYEQYF
TRBD2 TRBJ2-1 NA TRBV28 TGTGCCAGCAGTCCCCTGCGGGGGAGCTCCTACAATGAGCAGTTCTTC CASSPLRGSSYNEQFF
NA TRBJ1-1 NA TRBV11-2 TGTGCCAGCAGCTTAGATTCGAGGGTCCTCGGGAACACTGAAGCTTTCTTT CASSLDSRVLGNTEAFF
NA TRBJ2-5 NA TRBV15 TGTGCCACCAGCAGAGATGGGACATGGGGGACCCAGTACTTC CATSRDGTWGTQYF
TRBD2 TRBJ2-1 NA TRBV2 TGTGCCAGCCCCGGGACTAGCGGCTACAATGAGCAGTTCTTC CASPGTSGYNEQFF
TRBD1 TRBJ2-3 NA TRBV9 TGTGCCAGCAGTGATAATCTAATCGACAGGGGCGGCACAGATACGCAGTATTTT CASSDNLIDRGGTDTQYF
NA TRBJ1-1 NA TRBV30 TGTGCCTGGAGCAAACCGTCAACAGGGTTTACTGAAGCTTTCTTT CAWSKPSTGFTEAFF
TRBD1 TRBJ1-2 NA TRBV11-1 TGTGCCAGCAGCCCAGGGACAGACTATGGCTACACCTTC CASSPGTDYGYTF
NA TRBJ2-7 NA TRBV7-9 TGTGCCAGCAGCATCGGGACTCTCTACGAGCAGTACTTC CASSIGTLYEQYF
TRBD1 TRBJ1-1 NA TRBV7-9 TGTGCCAGCAGCTTTACCGCGACAGGGTGGTTAAACACTGAAGCTTTCTTT CASSFTATGWLNTEAFF
NA TRBJ1-1 NA TRBV28 TGTGCCAGCAGTTTAGGGCGACAGAACACTGAAGCTTTCTTT CASSLGRQNTEAFF
TRBD1 TRBJ2-2 NA TRBV7-3 TGTGCCAGCAGCCCGGCCTCGACAGGGTGGGGCGGGGAGCTGTTTTTT CASSPASTGWGGELFF
NA TRBJ1-1 many TRBV30 TGTGCCTGGAGTCTTAACACTGAAGCTTTCTTT CAWSLNTEAFF
TRBD2 TRBJ2-2 NA TRBV19 TGTGCCAGCCAGACGGGGGGGGGTCAAAGCGGACGTAGGACGTTTGGCGGGGAGCTGTTTTTT CASQTGGGQSGRRTFGGELFF
NA TRBJ2-7 NA TRBV9 TGTGCCAGCAGCGTAGCTCCGGGAGAGGTTTACGAGCAGTACTTC CASSVAPGEVYEQYF
TRBD1 TRBJ1-1 NA TRBV7-9 TGTGCCAGCAGTTCCGGGACAGGGGGGCGAATGAACACTGAAGCTTTCTTT CASSSGTGGRMNTEAFF
TRBD2 TRBJ2-5 NA TRBV18 TGTGCCAGCTCACCTAGCGGGAGTGGAGAGACCCAGTACTTC CASSPSGSGETQYF
NA TRBJ1-1 NA TRBV29-1 TGCAGCGTTGATTCAGGGGCCACTGAAGCTTTCTTT CSVDSGATEAFF
NA TRBJ1-1 NA TRBV5-6 TGTGCCAGCAGCTTGACAGAGATGAACACTGAAGCTTTCTTT CASSLTEMNTEAFF
TRBD2 TRBJ2-1 NA TRBV7-8 TGTGCCAGCAGCGACAGGTCCGGGACTAGCGGGAGAGGACATGAGCAGTTCTTC CASSDRSGTSGRGHEQFF
TRBD2 TRBJ2-5 NA TRBV11-3 TGTGCCAGCAGCGATGGACTAGCGGAGTACCAAGAGACCCAGTACTTC CASSDGLAEYQETQYF
NA TRBJ2-1 NA TRBV7-9 TGTGCCAGCAGCACACAGGGTAACAATGAGCAGTTCTTC CASSTQGNNEQFF
TRBD1 TRBJ2-7 NA TRBV27 TGTGCCAGCAGGCGAGCGGACAGGGGCGAGCAGTACTTC CASRRADRGEQYF
TRBD2 TRBJ2-1 NA TRBV10-1 TGCGCCAGCAGTGAGGGACTAGCGGGCTACAATGAGCAGTTCTTC CASSEGLAGYNEQFF
NA TRBJ2-7 NA TRBV7-2 TGTGCCAGCAGCTTAGCAGAAATCGGCGAGCAGTACTTC CASSLAEIGEQYF
TRBD2 TRBJ2-1 NA TRBV18 TGTGCCAGCCTCACTAATCTAGCGGGAGGTAGTAATGAGCAGTTCTTC CASLTNLAGGSNEQFF
NA TRBJ2-1 NA TRBV30 TGTGCCTGGAGTAAGGTGACTAGCTCCTACAATGAGCAGTTCTTC CAWSKVTSSYNEQFF
NA TRBJ2-1 NA TRBV7-3 TGTGCCAGCAGCTTATCTGGAGACAATGAGCAGTTCTTC CASSLSGDNEQFF
NA TRBJ1-1 NA TRBV11-3 TGTGCCAGCAGCTTAGGGGGGGACCCGAACACTGAAGCTTTCTTT CASSLGGDPNTEAFF
TRBD2 TRBJ2-1 NA TRBV5-1 TGCGCCAGCAGCCGTTTAGCGGGAGGCTACAATGAGCAGTTCTTC CASSRLAGGYNEQFF
TRBD1 TRBJ1-1 NA TRBV4-3 TGCGCCAGCAGCCAAGGTTTGCAGGGGGCCAACATGAACACTGAAGCTTTCTTT CASSQGLQGANMNTEAFF
TRBD2 TRBJ2-5 few TRBV2 TGTGCCAGCCGGACCGGACGGGGGGGAGAGACCCAGTACTTC CASRTGRGGETQYF
NA TRBJ2-1 NA TRBV4-1 TGCGCCAGCAGCCAAGAGGCCAGGGGGGATGAGCAGTTCTTC CASSQEARGDEQFF
TRBD2 TRBJ2-3 NA TRBV30 TGTGCCTGTCTGGCGGGAGGGCCCTCTACAGATACGCAGTATTTT CACLAGGPSTDTQYF
TRBD1 TRBJ1-6 NA TRBV5-6 TGTGCCAGCATTCGGACAGGATATAATTCACCCCTCCACTTT CASIRTGYNSPLHF
NA TRBJ2-2 NA TRBV11-3 TGTGCCAGCAGCTTAGTCAGAGGGGAGCTGTTTTTT CASSLVRGELFF
NA TRBJ2-1 few TRBV5-1 TGCGCCAGCAGCTTATATCAATCGGGGTCTTCCTACAATGAGCAGTTCTTC CASSLYQSGSSYNEQFF
NA TRBJ1-1 NA TRBV19 TGTGCCAGTAGTTTCAACATGAACACTGAAGCTTTCTTT CASSFNMNTEAFF
NA TRBJ1-2 NA TRBV30 TGTGCCTGGGAAAAGGGCGGGAACTCCGCCTATGGCTACACCTTC CAWEKGGNSAYGYTF
TRBD2 TRBJ2-3 NA TRBV11-2 TGTGCCAGCAGCTGGACTAGCGGGAGCGGCACAGATACGCAGTATTTT CASSWTSGSGTDTQYF
TRBD1 TRBJ2-3 NA TRBV28 TGTGCCAGCAGTTCGGGGACAGGGGGCTTAACAGATACGCAGTATTTT CASSSGTGGLTDTQYF
NA TRBJ2-1 NA TRBV10-3 TGTGCCGCCCGCCGGGAGAGCACCCTATTGGGGGAGCAGTTCTTC CAARRESTLLGEQFF
TRBD2 TRBJ2-1 NA TRBV4-2 TGTGCCAGCAGCCAAGTACGGGAGGGCCCGGGGAATGAGCAGTTCTTC CASSQVREGPGNEQFF
TRBD2 TRBJ2-1 NA TRBV5-1 TGCGCCAGCAGCTTGGGGGACTACGAGCAGTTCTTC CASSLGDYEQFF
NA TRBJ2-7 NA TRBV6-5 TGTGCCAGCAGCCCTACCTCAACCTTGGGAGAGCTGTACTTC CASSPTSTLGELYF
NA TRBJ2-1 once TRBV27 TGTGCCAGCAGTCCCTCCAGGGTGTCCCAGTTCTTC CASSPSRVSQFF